These 10 T cell receptor beta chains were sequenced from one sample in a study of T cell changes during pregnancy in multiple sclerosis. Data came from immunoSEQ multiplex PCR; TCRdb stores just in-frame clones and leaves some out. Altogether some 120,000 clones are present, over 85% being singletons, with the ten largest covering approximately 6.3%. Sequences were derived from peripheral blood, sampled before pregnancy. The receptors were sampled from a female donor with multiple sclerosis, enrolled in a pregnancy study.

J is TRBJ2-1 and V is TRBV11-3; 16 nucleotides line up with TRBD2. Germline trimming cut 8 bases from V and 7 bases from J; bases unmatched to any gene: 2. The CDR3 spans 14 residues. The germline CDR1 and CDR2 sequences are SGHNT and YENEEA. In DNA form, the CDR3 reads TGTGCCAGCGGGACTAGCGGGAGGGCTAATGAGCAGTTCTTC. It specifies CASGTSGRANEQFF.

The V call is TRBV27, the J call TRBJ2-7, with TRBD1 matching 9 bases. This CDR3 comprises 15 residues. Germline lookup yields CDR1 MNHEY and CDR2 SMNVEV (reference sequence). V lost 3 bases and J lost 0; bases outside the gene matches: 3. The CDR3 DNA reads TGTGCCAGCAGTTTTGAGGGACAGGGCTCCTACGAGCAGTACTTC. Its protein is CASSFEGQGSYEQYF.

This clone was observed a handful of times. The chain uses TRBV6-1 and TRBJ1-2; D remains ambiguous. The V end was cut by 2 bases, the J end by 13 bases, with 8 bases between. Germline V gives CDR1 MNHNS, CDR2 SASEGT. The CDR3 contains 10 residues. DNA for the CDR3: TGTGCCAGCAGTGAATTACTCCCCACCTTC. It specifies CASSELLPTF.

This clone was seen just once. The chain has TRBV6-1 and TRBJ2-3; D not resolved. The V end lost 10 bases, the J end lost 2 bases, and 13 bases lay between the germline ends. The CDR3 length is 13 residues. Germline CDR1 MNHNS, CDR2 SASEGT. In nucleotides, the CDR3 is TGTGCCATAGAATCGTCCCTCACAGATACGCAGTATTTT. Protein sequence: CAIESSLTDTQYF.

The genes are TRBV5-1 and TRBJ1-5, with 8 bases matching TRBD1. The V segment lost 4 bases and the J segment 2 bases; nucleotides outside the gene matches: 5. The CDR3 sequence is 15 residues long. CDR1 is SGHRS and CDR2 is YFSETQ in the germline V gene. CDR3 DNA sequence: TGCGCCAGCAGCCCCGGGACAGGAGGCAATCAGCCCCAGCATTTT. It encodes CASSPGTGGNQPQHF.

The V call is TRBV18, the J call TRBJ2-5; 13 bases line up with TRBD2. CDR1 and CDR2 (germline): KGHSH, LQKENI. The CDR3 totals 15 residues. Losses at the gene ends were 4 bases for V and 4 bases for J; bases not matched to a gene: 3. The CDR3 reads CASSLGLAGTETQYF. In DNA form, the CDR3 reads TGTGCCAGCTCACTGGGACTAGCGGGAACAGAGACCCAGTACTTC.

The genes are TRBV5-1 and TRBJ2-1, with 15 positions matching TRBD2. Germline CDR1 reads SGHRS; CDR2 reads YFSETQ. Trimming took 4 bases from V and 4 from J; bases not matched to a gene: 9. CDR3 length: 18 residues. The CDR3 DNA sequence: TGCGCCAGCAGCCCGGGACTAGCGGGAGGCAAGTCTTACAATGAGCAGTTCTTC. Translated, it gives CASSPGLAGGKSYNEQFF.

The chain uses TRBV10-3 and TRBJ2-3, with 8 bases identical to TRBD1. Germline CDR1 ENHRY, CDR2 SYGVKD. This CDR3 spans 15 amino acids. J lost 3 bases, V lost 7 bases, and 9 bases had no gene match. In nucleotides, the CDR3 is TGTGCCATCACCATAGGACAGGGCGGAACAGATACGCAGTATTTT. This gives the protein CAITIGQGGTDTQYF.

The chain is built from TRBV6-4 and TRBJ2-2, with TRBD1 matching over 8 bases. Germline CDR1 is MRHNA and CDR2 is SNTAGT. The J segment lost 3 bases and the V segment lost 3 bases, leaving 3 bases of the junction unmatched. CDR3 length: 15 amino acids. DNA of the CDR3: TGTGCCAGCAGTGAAGGACAGGGTGACACCGGGGAGCTGTTTTTT. Its protein is CASSEGQGDTGELFF.

In the case of this clone: A junction boundary mismatches the germline segment, possibly from a read error. This rearrangement joins TRBV5-4 to TRBJ2-1; 7 bases align to TRBD1. Per the germline V gene, CDR1 is SGHNT and CDR2 is YYREEE (reference sequence). The CDR3 is 14 amino acids. The DNA of the CDR3 is TGTGCCGGCAGCCCGGACAGGTGGGATTATGAGCAGTTCTTC. Translated: CAGSPDRWDYEQFF. Based on the CDR3 plus reference TRBV5-4 and TRBJ2-1, the full variable domain is ETGVTQSPTHLIKTRGQQVTLRCSSQSGHNTVSWYQQALGQGPQFIFQYYREEENGRGNFPPRFSGLQFPNYSSELNVNALELDDSALYLCAGSPDRWDYEQFFGPGTRLTVL.